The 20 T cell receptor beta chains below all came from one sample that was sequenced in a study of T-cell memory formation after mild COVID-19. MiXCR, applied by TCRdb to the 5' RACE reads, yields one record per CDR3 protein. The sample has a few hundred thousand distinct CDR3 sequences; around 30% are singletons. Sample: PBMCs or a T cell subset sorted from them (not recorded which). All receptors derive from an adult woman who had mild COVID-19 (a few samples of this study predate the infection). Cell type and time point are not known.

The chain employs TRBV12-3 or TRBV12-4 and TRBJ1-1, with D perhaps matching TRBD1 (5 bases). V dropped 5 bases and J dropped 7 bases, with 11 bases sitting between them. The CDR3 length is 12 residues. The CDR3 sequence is CASSPPGGEAFF. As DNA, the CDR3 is TGTGCCAGCAGTCCCCCTGGGGGTGAAGCTTTCTTT.

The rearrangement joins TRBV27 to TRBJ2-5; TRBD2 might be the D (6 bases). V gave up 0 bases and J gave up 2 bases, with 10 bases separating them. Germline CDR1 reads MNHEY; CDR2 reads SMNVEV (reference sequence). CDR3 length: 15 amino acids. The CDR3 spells CASSLSGTDQETQYF. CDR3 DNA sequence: TGTGCCAGCAGTTTATCCGGGACTGATCAAGAGACCCAGTACTTC.

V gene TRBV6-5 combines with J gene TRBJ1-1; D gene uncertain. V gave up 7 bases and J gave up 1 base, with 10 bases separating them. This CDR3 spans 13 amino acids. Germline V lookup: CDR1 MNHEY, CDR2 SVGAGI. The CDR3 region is CASMGLRNTEAFF. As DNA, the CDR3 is TGTGCCAGCATGGGGTTAAGGAACACTGAAGCTTTCTTT.

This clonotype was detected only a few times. The CDR3 nucleotides read TGCGCCAGCAGCCAAGGTAGCGGGGGGTTCGGGAATGAGCAGTTCTTC. Amino acid sequence: CASSQGSGGFGNEQFF. The chain is built from TRBV4-1 and TRBJ2-1; 10 bases match TRBD2. The germline V gene has CDR1 MGHRA and CDR2 YSYEKL. This CDR3 comprises 16 residues. The V segment lost 1 base and the J segment 7 bases; nucleotides outside the gene matches: 7.

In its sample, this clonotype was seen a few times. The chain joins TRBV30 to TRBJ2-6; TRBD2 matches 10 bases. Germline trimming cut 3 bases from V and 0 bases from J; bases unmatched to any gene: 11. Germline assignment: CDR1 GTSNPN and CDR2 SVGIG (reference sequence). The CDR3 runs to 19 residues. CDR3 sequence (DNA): TGTGCCTGGAGCAGATTACTAGCGGGGATCATCTCTGGGGCCAACGTCCTGACTTTC. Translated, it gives CAWSRLLAGIISGANVLTF.

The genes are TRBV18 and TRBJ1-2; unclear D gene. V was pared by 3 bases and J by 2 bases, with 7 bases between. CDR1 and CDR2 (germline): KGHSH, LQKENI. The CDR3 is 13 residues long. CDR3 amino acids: CASSPTVNYGYTF. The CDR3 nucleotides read TGTGCCAGCTCACCCACAGTAAACTATGGCTACACCTTC.

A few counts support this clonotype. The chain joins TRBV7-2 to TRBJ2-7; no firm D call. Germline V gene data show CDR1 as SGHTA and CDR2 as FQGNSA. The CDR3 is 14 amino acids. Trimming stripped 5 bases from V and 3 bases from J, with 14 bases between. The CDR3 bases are TGTGCCAGCAGCCCCGACCGGCGGCGCTACGAGCAGTACTTC. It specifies CASSPDRRRYEQYF.

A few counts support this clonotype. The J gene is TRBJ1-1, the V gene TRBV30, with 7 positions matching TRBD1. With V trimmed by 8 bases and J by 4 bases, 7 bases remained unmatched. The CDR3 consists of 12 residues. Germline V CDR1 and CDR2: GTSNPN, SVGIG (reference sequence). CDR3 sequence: CATRQGSTEAFF. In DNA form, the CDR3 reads TGTGCCACCCGACAGGGAAGCACTGAAGCTTTCTTT.

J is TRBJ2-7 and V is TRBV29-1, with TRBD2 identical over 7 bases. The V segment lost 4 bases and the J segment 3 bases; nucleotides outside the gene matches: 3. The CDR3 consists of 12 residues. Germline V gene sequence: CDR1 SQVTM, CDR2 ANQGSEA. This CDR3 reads CSVGPGGYEQYF. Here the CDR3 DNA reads TGCAGCGTTGGTCCGGGGGGCTACGAGCAGTACTTC.

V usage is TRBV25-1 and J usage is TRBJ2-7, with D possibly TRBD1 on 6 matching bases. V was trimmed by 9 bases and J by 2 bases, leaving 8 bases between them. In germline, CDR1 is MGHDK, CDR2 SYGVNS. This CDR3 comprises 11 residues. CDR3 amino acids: CASRTAYEQYF. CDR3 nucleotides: TGTGCCAGTAGGACAGCCTACGAGCAGTACTTC.

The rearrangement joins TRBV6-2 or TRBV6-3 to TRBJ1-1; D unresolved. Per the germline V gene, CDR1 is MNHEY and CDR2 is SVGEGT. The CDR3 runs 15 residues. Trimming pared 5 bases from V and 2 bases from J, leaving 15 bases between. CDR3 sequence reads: CASSPSGAYNTEAFF. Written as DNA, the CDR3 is TGTGCCAGCAGTCCTTCGGGAGCATATAACACTGAAGCTTTCTTT.

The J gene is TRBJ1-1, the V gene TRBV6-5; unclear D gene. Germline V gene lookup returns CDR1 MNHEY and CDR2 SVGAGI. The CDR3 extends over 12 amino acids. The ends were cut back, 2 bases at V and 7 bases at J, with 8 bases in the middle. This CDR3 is CASSYPVNEAFF. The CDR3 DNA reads TGTGCCAGCAGTTACCCGGTCAATGAAGCTTTCTTT.

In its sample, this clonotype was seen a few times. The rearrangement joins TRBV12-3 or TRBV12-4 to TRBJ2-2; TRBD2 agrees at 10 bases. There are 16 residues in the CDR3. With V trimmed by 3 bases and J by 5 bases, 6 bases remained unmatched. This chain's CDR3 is CASSFGASGRTGELFF. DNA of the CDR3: TGTGCCAGCAGTTTTGGGGCTAGCGGGAGAACCGGGGAGCTGTTTTTT.

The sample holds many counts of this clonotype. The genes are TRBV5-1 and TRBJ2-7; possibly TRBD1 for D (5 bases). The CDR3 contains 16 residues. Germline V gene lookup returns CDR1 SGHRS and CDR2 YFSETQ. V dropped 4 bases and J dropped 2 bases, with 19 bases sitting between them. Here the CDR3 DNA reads TGCGCCAGCAGCAACCCGACAGCCCTGGGTACCTACGAGCAGTACTTC. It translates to CASSNPTALGTYEQYF.

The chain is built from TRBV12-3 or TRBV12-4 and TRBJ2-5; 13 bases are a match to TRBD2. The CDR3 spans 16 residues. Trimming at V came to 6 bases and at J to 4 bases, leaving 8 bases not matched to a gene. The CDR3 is CASRVGLAGVLETQYF. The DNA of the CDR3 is TGTGCCAGCAGGGTAGGACTAGCGGGAGTTCTAGAGACCCAGTACTTC.

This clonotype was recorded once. CDR3 amino acids: CSASWESYEQYF. DNA of the CDR3: TGCAGTGCTAGTTGGGAGTCCTACGAGCAGTACTTC. The rearrangement uses TRBV20-1 and TRBJ2-7; possibly TRBD2 for D (5 bases). This CDR3 is built from 12 residues. CDR1 and CDR2 from the germline V gene are DFQATT and SNEGSKA (reference sequence). Trimming left V 3 bases short and J 1 base short, with 7 bases between.

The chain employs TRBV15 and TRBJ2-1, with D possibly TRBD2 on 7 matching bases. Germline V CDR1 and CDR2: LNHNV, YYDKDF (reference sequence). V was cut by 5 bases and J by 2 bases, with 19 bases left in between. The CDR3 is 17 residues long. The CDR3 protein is CATSQTGGLGPYNEQFF. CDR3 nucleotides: TGTGCCACCAGCCAGACGGGGGGCCTGGGCCCCTACAATGAGCAGTTCTTC.

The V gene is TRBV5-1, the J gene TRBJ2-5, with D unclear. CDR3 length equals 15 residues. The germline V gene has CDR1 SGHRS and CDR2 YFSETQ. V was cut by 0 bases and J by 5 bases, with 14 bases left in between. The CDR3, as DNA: TGCGCCAGCAGCTTGGCCAGTTCCCCCGGCGAGACCCAGTACTTC. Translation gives CASSLASSPGETQYF.

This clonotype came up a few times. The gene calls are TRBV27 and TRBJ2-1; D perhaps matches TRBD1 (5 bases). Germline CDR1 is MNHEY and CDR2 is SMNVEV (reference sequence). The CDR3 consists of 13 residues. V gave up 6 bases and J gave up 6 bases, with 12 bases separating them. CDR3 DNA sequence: TGTGCCAGCAGCATATTGGGGCTCAATGAGCAGTTCTTC. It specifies CASSILGLNEQFF.

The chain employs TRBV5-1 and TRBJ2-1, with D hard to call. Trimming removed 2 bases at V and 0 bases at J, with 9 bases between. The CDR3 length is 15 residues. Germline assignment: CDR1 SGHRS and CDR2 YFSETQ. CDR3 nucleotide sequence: TGCGCCAGCAGCTTCCCCAGCAGCTCCTACAATGAGCAGTTCTTC. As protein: CASSFPSSSYNEQFF.